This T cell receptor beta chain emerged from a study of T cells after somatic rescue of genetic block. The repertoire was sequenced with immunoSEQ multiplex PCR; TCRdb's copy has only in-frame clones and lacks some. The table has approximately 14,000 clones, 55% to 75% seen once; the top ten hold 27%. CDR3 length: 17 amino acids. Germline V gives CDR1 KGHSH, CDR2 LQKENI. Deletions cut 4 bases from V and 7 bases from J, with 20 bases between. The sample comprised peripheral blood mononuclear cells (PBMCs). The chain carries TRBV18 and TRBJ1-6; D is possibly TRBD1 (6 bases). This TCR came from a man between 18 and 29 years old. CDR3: CASSLAGRGGRNSPLHF. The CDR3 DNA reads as TGTGCCAGCTCACTCGCTGGCAGGGGAGGAAGGAATTCACCCCTCCACTTT.